The 30 T cell receptor beta chains listed next were all sequenced from one sample in a study of human T cells and chemical hapten exposure. The time point is: patch test 3, about 24 weeks after DPC sensitization. Treatment defined: therapeutic diphenylcyclopropenone sensitization with weekly scalp DPC. From the RACE reads, TCRdb called clonotypes with MiXCR, one entry per CDR3 protein. The sample contains some 60,000 distinct CDR3 sequences, around an eighth of which appear only once. The sequencing here drew on whole blood, taken in connection with sensitization to the hapten diphenylcyclopropenone (DPC). All receptors derive from a man aged 25 to 40 with alopecia areata. Some clones in this sample may be carry-over from other donors' samples.

V usage is TRBV5-1 and J usage is TRBJ2-3; D possibly matches TRBD1 or TRBD2 (6 bases each). The CDR3 loop spans 14 amino acids. V was trimmed by 4 bases and J by 7 bases, leaving 16 bases between them. Per the germline V gene, CDR1 is SGHRS and CDR2 is YFSETQ. DNA of the CDR3: TGCGCCAGCAGCCCGGGGGCCACTGGAAATACGCAGTATTTT. As protein: CASSPGATGNTQYF.

The sample holds a few counts of this clonotype. The chain has TRBV27 and TRBJ2-1; D perhaps matches TRBD1 (5 bases). The ends were cut back, 2 bases at V and 1 base at J, with 9 bases in the middle. The germline gives CDR1 MNHEY, CDR2 SMNVEV (reference sequence). This CDR3 spans 15 amino acids. The CDR3 DNA reads TGTGCCAGCAGTTTAAGCAGGGAATCCTACAATGAGCAGTTCTTC. Translating it yields CASSLSRESYNEQFF.

This chain connects TRBV29-1 to TRBJ2-7; 8 positions agree with TRBD1. The CDR3 covers 12 residues. V shed 6 bases, J shed 2 bases, and the junction held 3 bases outside the gene matches. The germline V gene has CDR1 SQVTM and CDR2 ANQGSEA. CDR3 nucleotides: TGCAGCGTCCGGACAGGGACCTACGAGCAGTACTTC. Its protein product is CSVRTGTYEQYF.

There are many counts of this clonotype. One end of the junction fails to match germline, which may point to a read error. V usage is TRBV29-1 and J usage is TRBJ2-3; a weak D match, TRBD2 (6 bases). Germline lookup yields CDR1 SQVTM and CDR2 ANQGSEA. CDR3 size: 14 residues. The DNA of the CDR3 is TGCAGCGTGGAAGGCGGGGCTGGGGCAGATACGCAGTATTTT. Amino acids: CSVEGGAGADTQYF.

This clonotype was found a few times. This rearrangement joins TRBV7-2 to TRBJ2-3, with no clear D. The germline V and J ends were trimmed by 1 base and 4 bases, with 18 bases remaining between them. CDR3 length equals 17 residues. Germline V gives CDR1 SGHTA, CDR2 FQGNSA. The CDR3 region is CASSLVVLLGGADTQYF. The CDR3 coding sequence is TGTGCCAGCAGCTTAGTAGTCCTCCTCGGTGGCGCAGATACGCAGTATTTT.

This clonotype was seen a few times. The chain is built from TRBV10-3 and TRBJ2-5; D remains ambiguous. Germline V gives CDR1 ENHRY, CDR2 SYGVKD. This CDR3 contains 11 residues. Trimming removed 4 bases from V and 3 bases from J, with 3 bases in between. CDR3 sequence reads: CAISAEETQYF. In DNA form, the CDR3 reads TGTGCCATCAGTGCAGAAGAGACCCAGTACTTC.

V is TRBV20-1 and J is TRBJ1-1, with TRBD1 matching 8 bases. CDR3 length: 15 amino acids. Germline CDR1 and CDR2: DFQATT and SNEGSKA (reference sequence). V lost 6 bases, J lost 1 base, and 10 bases stayed unmatched. The CDR3 DNA is TGCAGTGCCCATGACAGGGGACCTAAGAACACTGAAGCTTTCTTT. This translates into CSAHDRGPKNTEAFF.

The V call is TRBV4-1, the J call TRBJ2-7; 9 positions agree with TRBD2. V lost 1 base, J lost 2 bases, and 6 bases stayed unmatched. The CDR3 covers 16 residues. Germline V gene sequence: CDR1 MGHRA, CDR2 YSYEKL. Here the CDR3 DNA reads TGCGCCAGCAGCCAAGGCCGTGCTAGCGGGGCCTACGAGCAGTACTTC. Translation gives CASSQGRASGAYEQYF.

This clonotype was recorded many times. The J gene is TRBJ1-5, the V gene TRBV12-3 or TRBV12-4; D might be TRBD1 (6 bases). The CDR3 contains 16 residues. Trimming took 6 bases from V and 2 from J, leaving 17 bases between them. CDR3 loop: CASSVTGTMGNQPQHF. CDR3 bases: TGTGCCAGCAGCGTGACCGGGACAATGGGCAATCAGCCCCAGCATTTT.

The J gene is TRBJ1-1, the V gene TRBV7-2, with TRBD1 as a possible D gene (6 bases). CDR1 is SGHTA, CDR2 FQGNSA, per germline. Trimming left V 3 bases short and J 4 bases short, with 12 bases between. This CDR3 region has 14 residues. The chain's CDR3 is CASSLGQGITEAFF. The CDR3 DNA reads TGTGCCAGCAGCTTGGGGCAGGGGATCACTGAAGCTTTCTTT.

V is TRBV6-5 and J is TRBJ1-1; perhaps TRBD1 as D (5 bases). The germline gives CDR1 MNHEY, CDR2 SVGAGI. CDR3 length: 12 residues. V dropped 6 bases and J dropped 4 bases, with 9 bases sitting between them. CDR3 coding DNA: TGTGCCAGCAGCTCGACAGCCACTGAAGCTTTCTTT. Amino acid sequence: CASSSTATEAFF.

This sequence joins TRBV6-2 or TRBV6-3 and TRBJ2-1, with 9 positions matching TRBD1. This CDR3 comprises 15 residues. Germline V gene lookup returns CDR1 MNHEY and CDR2 SVGEGT. V lost 7 bases to trimming and J lost 0 bases; unmatched junction nucleotides: 4. This chain's CDR3 is CASNPQGASYNEQFF. Here the CDR3 DNA reads TGTGCCAGCAACCCACAGGGGGCCTCCTACAATGAGCAGTTCTTC.

Many counts were recorded for this clonotype. V gene TRBV29-1 combines with J gene TRBJ2-3, with TRBD1 identical over 7 bases. The CDR3 is 13 amino acids. Germline V lookup: CDR1 SQVTM, CDR2 ANQGSEA. The trim removed 6 bases at V and 0 bases at J, leaving 3 bases unmatched. The DNA of the CDR3 is TGCAGCGTAGACAGGGACAGCACAGATACGCAGTATTTT. It specifies CSVDRDSTDTQYF.

V usage is TRBV18 and J usage is TRBJ1-1; 12 nucleotides match TRBD1. Germline V gene sequence: CDR1 KGHSH, CDR2 LQKENI. V shed 3 bases, J shed 9 bases, and the junction held 8 bases outside the gene matches. This CDR3 has 15 amino acids. The DNA for the CDR3 is TGTGCCAGCTCACCCCAGGGACAGGGGGCGCGGAAAGCTTTCTTT. Residues: CASSPQGQGARKAFF.

In its sample, this clonotype was seen a few times. This chain joins TRBV6-5 and TRBJ2-1; TRBD2 matches 13 bases. The germline V gene encodes CDR1 MNHEY and CDR2 SVGAGI. There are 16 residues in the CDR3. V lost 2 bases and J lost 8; bases outside the gene matches: 6. The CDR3 sequence: CASSYTSGGAGDEQFF. The CDR3 DNA is TGTGCCAGCAGTTACACTAGCGGGGGGGCTGGGGATGAGCAGTTCTTC.

This clonotype was found a few times. The gene calls are TRBV12-3 or TRBV12-4 and TRBJ2-1; D remains unclear. The V and J ends lost 2 bases and 0 bases respectively, with 8 bases between them. CDR3 size: 15 residues. The CDR3 here is CASSLLSSSYNEQFF. The CDR3 DNA reads as TGTGCCAGCAGTTTACTCTCGAGCTCCTACAATGAGCAGTTCTTC.

The sample holds many counts of this clonotype. V and J are TRBV9 and TRBJ1-2; TRBD1 agrees at 8 bases. Trimming at V came to 3 bases and at J to 7 bases, leaving 14 bases not matched to a gene. The CDR3 is 16 amino acids. Per germline, CDR1 SGDLS and CDR2 YYNGEE. The CDR3 spells CASSATRGQGAFGYTF. The CDR3 DNA reads as TGTGCCAGCAGCGCAACCAGAGGGCAGGGGGCCTTTGGCTACACCTTC.

The chain links TRBV20-1 to TRBJ1-1; D might be TRBD1 (5 bases). Germline V CDR1 and CDR2: DFQATT, SNEGSKA (reference sequence). The V end was cut by 3 bases, the J end by 7 bases, with 15 bases between. This CDR3 spans 13 amino acids. The CDR3 region is CSARREGIGEAFF. CDR3 coding DNA: TGCAGTGCTAGGAGGGAGGGGATCGGTGAAGCTTTCTTT.

The chain employs TRBV5-4 and TRBJ1-2, with D perhaps TRBD1 (6 bases). V lost 0 bases, J lost 1 base, and 10 bases lay in between. The CDR3 contains 15 residues. Per germline, CDR1 SGHNT and CDR2 YYREEE (reference sequence). The CDR3: CASSLERGINYGYTF. The CDR3 region has the DNA TGTGCCAGCAGCTTGGAGAGGGGGATTAACTATGGCTACACCTTC.

There are a few counts of this clonotype. The CDR3 reads CSAKRTSTDTQYF. The CDR3 bases are TGCAGTGCGAAGCGGACAAGCACAGATACGCAGTATTTT. This chain links TRBV20-1 with TRBJ2-3; D could derive from TRBD1 or TRBD2 (5 bases each). V was pared by 6 bases and J by 0 bases, with 10 bases between. The CDR3 totals 13 residues. Germline V gene lookup returns CDR1 DFQATT and CDR2 SNEGSKA (reference sequence).

This clonotype was counted between two and nine times. The chain recombines TRBV7-9 with TRBJ2-7; D is perhaps TRBD1 (5 bases). CDR1 and CDR2 from the germline V gene are SEHNR and FQNEAQ (reference sequence). This CDR3 is built from 13 residues. Trimming shortened V by 7 bases and J by 5 bases, and 15 bases separated the two germline ends. The CDR3 reads CASTKAQVDEQYF. The CDR3 coding sequence is TGTGCCAGCACCAAGGCACAGGTCGACGAGCAGTACTTC.

At least ten counts were recorded for this clonotype. This chain joins TRBV28 and TRBJ2-2, with a weak D call TRBD2 (6 bases). The ends were cut back, 9 bases at V and 7 bases at J, with 21 bases in the middle. This CDR3 spans 15 amino acids. Germline V lookup: CDR1 MDHEN, CDR2 SYDVKM. In DNA form, the CDR3 reads TGTGCCAGTGCCCCTCCCCAAGGCGGGGACGGGGAGCTGTTTTTT. As protein: CASAPPQGGDGELFF.

Only a few counts were recorded for this clonotype. J is TRBJ2-7 and V is TRBV2; D is tentatively TRBD1 or TRBD2 (5 bases each). V was clipped by 2 bases and J by 3 bases, with 14 bases between them. CDR3 length: 15 residues. CDR1 is SNHLY, CDR2 FYNNEI, per germline. The CDR3 reads CASSEIRDGIYEQYF. The CDR3 nucleotides are TGTGCCAGCAGTGAAATCAGGGACGGAATCTACGAGCAGTACTTC.

The chain carries TRBV24-1 and TRBJ2-5; D may be TRBD2 (6 bases). Germline V lookup: CDR1 KGHDR, CDR2 SFDVKD. Deletions cut 4 bases from V and 5 bases from J, with 10 bases between. The CDR3 totals 13 residues. CDR3 sequence: CATSEAGEETQYF. CDR3 coding DNA: TGTGCCACCAGTGAAGCGGGCGAGGAGACCCAGTACTTC.

This clonotype was recorded a few times. The chain carries TRBV28 and TRBJ1-2; D not resolved. CDR3 length: 12 residues. CDR1 is MDHEN and CDR2 is SYDVKM in the germline V gene. V dropped 4 bases and J dropped 5 bases, with 8 bases sitting between them. CDR3 in DNA: TGTGCCAGCAGTTGGAAAGAATATGGCTACACCTTC. It yields the protein CASSWKEYGYTF.

V gene TRBV5-1 combines with J gene TRBJ1-1, with TRBD1 matching 7 bases. This CDR3 spans 17 amino acids. The J segment lost 3 bases and the V segment lost 0 bases, leaving 11 bases of the junction unmatched. Germline CDR1 reads SGHRS; CDR2 reads YFSETQ. CDR3 in amino acids: CASSLEGTRQGDTEAFF. In DNA form, the CDR3 reads TGCGCCAGCAGCTTGGAGGGCACCCGACAGGGAGACACTGAAGCTTTCTTT.

This clonotype was seen repeatedly, ten times or more. The chain has TRBV3-1 and TRBJ2-7, with TRBD1 identical over 8 bases. CDR1 and CDR2 (germline): LGHDT, YNNKEL (reference sequence). CDR3 length: 14 residues. The junction had 2 bases not matched to a gene; V was cut back by 1 base and J by 3 bases. The chain's CDR3 is CASSQAGTGYEQYF. CDR3 in DNA: TGTGCCAGCAGCCAAGCCGGGACAGGCTACGAGCAGTACTTC.

The chain carries TRBV7-9 and TRBJ1-1, with D tentatively TRBD1 (6 bases). The germline V and J ends were trimmed by 4 bases and 4 bases, with 10 bases remaining between them. Germline-derived CDR1 and CDR2 are SEHNR and FQNEAQ (reference sequence). The CDR3 runs 13 residues. CDR3 nucleotides: TGTGCCAGCAGCTCGGGGGCCCGCACTGAAGCTTTCTTT. It yields the protein CASSSGARTEAFF.

A note on this clonotype: This may arise from a read error, as a much more abundant clone is one base away. V and J are TRBV6-2 or TRBV6-3 and TRBJ2-2, with D maybe TRBD2 (6 bases). The V end lost 2 bases, the J end lost 9 bases, and 16 bases lay between the germline ends. This CDR3 is 15 amino acids long. The V gene's germline CDR1 is MNHEY and CDR2 SVGEGT. CDR3 region: CASSYQWGVTWELFF. CDR3 nucleotide sequence: TGTGCCAGCAGTTACCAGTGGGGGGTTACCTGGGAGCTGTTTTTT.

This clonotype was counted many times. This chain uses TRBV2 with TRBJ2-1; D is uncertain. The CDR3 sequence is 13 residues long. The V gene lost 7 bases and the J gene lost 6 bases, with 13 bases spanning the gap. The germline CDR1 and CDR2 sequences are SNHLY and FYNNEI. This chain's CDR3 is CASKVTLSNEQFF. The CDR3 coding sequence is TGTGCCAGCAAAGTTACCCTAAGCAATGAGCAGTTCTTC.